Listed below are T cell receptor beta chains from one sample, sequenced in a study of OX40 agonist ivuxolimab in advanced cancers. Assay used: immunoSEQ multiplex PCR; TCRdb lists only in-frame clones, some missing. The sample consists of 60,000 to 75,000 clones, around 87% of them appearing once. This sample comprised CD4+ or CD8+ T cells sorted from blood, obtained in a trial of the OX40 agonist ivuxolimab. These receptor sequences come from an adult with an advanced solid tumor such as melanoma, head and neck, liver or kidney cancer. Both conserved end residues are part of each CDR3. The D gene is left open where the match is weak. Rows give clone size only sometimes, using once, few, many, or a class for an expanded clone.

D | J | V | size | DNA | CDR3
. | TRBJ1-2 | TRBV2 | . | TGTGCCAGCAGCGGGGACTCTACCCACGGCTACACCTTC | CASSGDSTHGYTF
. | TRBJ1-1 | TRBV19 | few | TGTGCCAGTAGTCCGGCAGGGGCTAGAAACACTGAAGCTTTCTTT | CASSPAGARNTEAFF
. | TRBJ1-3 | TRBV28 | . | TGTGCCAGCAGTCTACCCCGGGAAAGCCGAAACACCATATATTTT | CASSLPRESRNTIYF
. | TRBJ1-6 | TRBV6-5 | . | TGTGCCAGCAGTTACCAACATAATTCACCCCTCCACTTT | CASSYQHNSPLHF
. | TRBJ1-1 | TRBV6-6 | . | TGTGCCAGCACCGGGACGGGGGAAGCTTTCTTT | CASTGTGEAFF
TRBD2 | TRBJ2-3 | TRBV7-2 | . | TGTGCCAGCAGCTTAGACTTTAGCGGGGGAAATACGCAGTATTTT | CASSLDFSGGNTQYF
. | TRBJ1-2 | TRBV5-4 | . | TGTGCCAGCAGCTTGGAGCCTTATGGCTACACCTTC | CASSLEPYGYTF
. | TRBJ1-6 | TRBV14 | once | TGTGCCAGCAGCCTCCGGCCTTTCTCCTATAATTCACCCCTCCACTTT | CASSLRPFSYNSPLHF
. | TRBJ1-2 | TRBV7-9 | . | TGTGCCAGCAGCCGGGGACAAAACTATGGCTACACCTTC | CASSRGQNYGYTF
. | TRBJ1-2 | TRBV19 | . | TGTGCCAGTAGTATAGATGCCGGGGGTCAACCTAGCTATGGCTACACCTTC | CASSIDAGGQPSYGYTF
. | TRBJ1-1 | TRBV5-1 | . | TGCGCCAGCAGCATGGGGGCAGGAGCGAACACTGAAGCTTTCTTT | CASSMGAGANTEAFF
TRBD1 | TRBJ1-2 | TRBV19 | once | TGTGCCAGTAACAAATCGGACAGGGATGGCTACACCTTC | CASNKSDRDGYTF
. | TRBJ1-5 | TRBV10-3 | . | TGTGCCATCAGTGGGGGGGGCTATAGCAATCAGCCCCAGCATTTT | CAISGGGYSNQPQHF
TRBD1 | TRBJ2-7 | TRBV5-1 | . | TGCGCCAGCAGGGACAGGGGGTACGAGCAGTACTTT | CASRDRGYEQYF
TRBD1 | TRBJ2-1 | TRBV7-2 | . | TGTGCCAGCAGCTTAGAGGACAGGGGGCAGTTCTTC | CASSLEDRGQFF
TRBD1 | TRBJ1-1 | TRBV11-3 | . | TGTGCCAGCAGCTCAAACAGGGGCGCGAACACTGAAGCTTTCTTT | CASSSNRGANTEAFF
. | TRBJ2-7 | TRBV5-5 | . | TGTGCCAGCAGCTCGACCTCCTACGAGCAGTACTTC | CASSSTSYEQYF
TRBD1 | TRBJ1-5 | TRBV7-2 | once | TGTGCCAGCAGCCGGGACAGTAATCAGCCCCAGCATTTT | CASSRDSNQPQHF
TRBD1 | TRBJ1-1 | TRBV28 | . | TGTGCCAGCAGTTTGGACAGGGGGCGAGAAGCTTTCTTT | CASSLDRGREAFF
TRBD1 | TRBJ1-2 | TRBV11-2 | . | TGTGCCAGCAGCTTAAAGGGGGCTGACTATGGCTACACCTTC | CASSLKGADYGYTF